The clone carrying this T cell receptor (beta chain) was counted ten times or more. This CDR3 is 15 amino acids long. Germline V gives CDR1 MNHEY, CDR2 SVGAGI. V dropped 2 bases and J dropped 1 base, with 11 bases sitting between them. The sequenced template was RNA, covering the TCR beta CDR3 region. Second-round multiplex PCR followed a first-round RT-PCR using HTBI primers. One entry per CDR3 protein results from TCRdb running MiXCR on the multiplex PCR reads. The sample records roughly 400,000 distinct CDR3 sequences, 17% being singletons. The sample originates from a study of Graves' ophthalmopathy and Graves' hyperthyroidism.

This sequence was found in an adult woman with stable Graves' hyperthyroidism. The chain carries TRBV6-5 and TRBJ1-1, with D unresolved. Source material: peripheral blood. The CDR3 is CASSYGMAGNTEAFF. The CDR3 DNA sequence: TGTGCCAGCAGTTACGGGATGGCCGGGAACACTGAAGCTTTCTTT.